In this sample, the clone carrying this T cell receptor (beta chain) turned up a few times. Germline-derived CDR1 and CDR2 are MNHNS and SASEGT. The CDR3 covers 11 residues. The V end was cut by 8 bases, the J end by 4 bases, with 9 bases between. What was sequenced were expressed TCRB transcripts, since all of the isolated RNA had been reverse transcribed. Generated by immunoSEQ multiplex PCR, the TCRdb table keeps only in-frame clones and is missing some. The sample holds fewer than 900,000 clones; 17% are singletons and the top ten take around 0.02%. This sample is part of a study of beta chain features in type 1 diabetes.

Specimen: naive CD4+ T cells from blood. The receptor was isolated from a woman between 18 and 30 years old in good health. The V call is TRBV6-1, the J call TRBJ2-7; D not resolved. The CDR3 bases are TGTGCCAGCCGCCGGCTATACGAGCAGTACTTC. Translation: CASRRLYEQYF.